This T cell receptor beta chain was identified in a study of T cell repertoires in cytomegalovirus infection. With regard to this clonotype: The target antigen is unknown.

Germline values: CDR1 SGHTA, CDR2 FQGTGA. The V gene lost 2 bases and the J gene lost 6 bases, with 14 bases spanning the gap. The CDR3 spans 15 residues. TCRdb re-analysed the reads in MiXCR, keeping a single row per CDR3 protein. Counted here are about 480,000 distinct CDR3 sequences, 25% to 35% occurring once; the ten biggest clones make up 17%. This specimen was cultured PBMCs, taken from culture after CMV antigen stimulation. The chain carries TRBV7-3 and TRBJ2-1, with D hard to call. This clonotype was sampled from a human donor in good health (CMV status not recorded). Some clones in this sample may be carry-over from other donors' samples. The chain's CDR3 is CASSLSGGRTNEQFF. The CDR3 nucleotides are TGTGCCAGCAGCTTATCGGGCGGCAGGACCAATGAGCAGTTCTTC.